These 8 T cell receptor beta chains came from one sample sequenced in a study of CD8+ T cells in alopecia areata. RNA, once extracted, was reverse transcribed into cDNA for use as the sequencing template. Sequencing used immunoSEQ multiplex PCR; TCRdb keeps in-frame clones, though not all of them. The data show roughly 100,000 clones, 55% seen once. Sequences were obtained from CD4+ T cells sorted from blood. These receptors were taken from a human donor in good health.

V is TRBV11-2 and J is TRBJ2-3, with TRBD2 matching over 8 bases. Germline V gene lookup returns CDR1 SGHAT and CDR2 FQNNGV. The CDR3 runs to 16 residues. The ends lost 2 bases at V and 4 bases at J; junction bases unmatched: 8. The CDR3 reads CASSLLAGGRADTQYF. The CDR3, as DNA: TGTGCCAGCAGCTTATTGGCGGGGGGTCGGGCAGATACGCAGTATTTT.

This clone was seen only a few times. DNA for the CDR3: TGTGCCAGCAGCTTAACCGGGGGGGGTCACGATACGCAGTATTTT. Amino acids: CASSLTGGGHDTQYF. This chain links TRBV7-2 with TRBJ2-3; the match to TRBD2 covers 8 bases. CDR3 length equals 15 residues. The V segment lost 2 bases and the J segment 6 bases; nucleotides outside the gene matches: 7. Germline CDR1 reads SGHTA; CDR2 reads FQGNSA.

The chain uses TRBV9 and TRBJ2-3; D not resolved. This CDR3 contains 12 residues. Germline-derived CDR1 and CDR2 are SGDLS and YYNGEE. Trimming left V 0 bases short and J 5 bases short, with 4 bases between. CDR3: CASSVEGDTQYF. The CDR3 DNA follows: TGTGCCAGCAGCGTAGAAGGAGATACGCAGTATTTT.

CDR3 in amino acids: CASSLLAGVSSYEQYF. CDR3 sequence (DNA): TGCGCCAGCAGCTTACTAGCGGGGGTGAGCTCCTACGAGCAGTACTTC. This chain connects TRBV5-1 to TRBJ2-7, with 11 nucleotides matching TRBD2. This CDR3 contains 16 residues. With 2 bases clipped from V and 0 bases from J, the junction kept 4 bases outside the gene matches. Germline V gene data show CDR1 as SGHRS and CDR2 as YFSETQ.

The chain employs TRBV6-4 and TRBJ2-3; D may be TRBD1 (5 bases). The germline gives CDR1 MRHNA, CDR2 SNTAGT. The CDR3 runs to 15 residues. V lost 3 bases and J lost 4, with 14 bases in between. The CDR3 DNA follows: TGTGCCAGCAGTGATTGGGGCCGAGACCCAGATACGCAGTATTTT. Encoded protein: CASSDWGRDPDTQYF.

The rearrangement joins TRBV27 to TRBJ1-2, with a possible D match to TRBD1 (5 bases). The length of the CDR3 is 16 residues. The germline gives CDR1 MNHEY, CDR2 SMNVEV (reference sequence). Trimming removed 6 bases from V and 0 bases from J, with 17 bases in between. CDR3 DNA sequence: TGTGCCAGCAGCCTAGGGGCCCGGTATTCTAACTATGGCTACACCTTC. This sequence encodes CASSLGARYSNYGYTF.

The CDR3 protein is CASSPRIRQGQNTEAFF. CDR3 in DNA: TGCGCCAGCAGCCCCCGTATCCGACAGGGGCAGAACACTGAAGCTTTCTTT. The chain recombines TRBV5-1 with TRBJ1-1; 8 bases align to TRBD1. V gave up 4 bases and J gave up 1 base; unmatched junction bases: 12. The germline gives CDR1 SGHRS, CDR2 YFSETQ. This CDR3 comprises 17 residues.

This clone was picked up many times. The V gene is TRBV19, the J gene TRBJ1-1; unclear D gene. V lost 4 bases and J lost 1, with 7 bases in between. CDR3 size: 13 residues. Germline CDR1 is LNHDA and CDR2 is SQIVND (reference sequence). The CDR3 is CASSTFANTEAFF. In DNA, the CDR3 is TGTGCCAGTAGTACTTTCGCGAACACTGAAGCTTTCTTT.